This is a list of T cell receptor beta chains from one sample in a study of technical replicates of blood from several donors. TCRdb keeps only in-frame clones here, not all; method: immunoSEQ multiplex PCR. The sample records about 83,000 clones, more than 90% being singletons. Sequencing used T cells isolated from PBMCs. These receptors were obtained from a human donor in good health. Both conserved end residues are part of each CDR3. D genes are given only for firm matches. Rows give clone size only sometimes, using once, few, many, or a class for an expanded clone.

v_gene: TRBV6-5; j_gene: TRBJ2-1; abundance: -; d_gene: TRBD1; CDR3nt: TGTGCCAGCAGTTCGGACAGGGCCAACAATGAGCAGTTCTTC; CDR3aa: CASSSDRANNEQFF
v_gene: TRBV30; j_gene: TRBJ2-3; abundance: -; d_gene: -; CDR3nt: TGTGCCTGGAGCTGGGGGCAAGATACGCAGTATTTT; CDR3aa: CAWSWGQDTQYF
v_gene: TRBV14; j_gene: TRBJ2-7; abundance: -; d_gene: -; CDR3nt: TGTGCCAGCAGCCAAGAGACAGGCTCCTACGAGCAGTACTTC; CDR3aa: CASSQETGSYEQYF
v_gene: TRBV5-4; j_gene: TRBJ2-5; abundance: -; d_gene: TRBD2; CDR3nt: TGTGCCACGGGACTAGCGGGAGAAGAGACCCAGTACTTC; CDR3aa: CATGLAGEETQYF
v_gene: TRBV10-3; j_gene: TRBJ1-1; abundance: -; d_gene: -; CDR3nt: TGTGCCATCAGTGAAGGCAGGGTTAACACTGAAGCTTTCTTT; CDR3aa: CAISEGRVNTEAFF
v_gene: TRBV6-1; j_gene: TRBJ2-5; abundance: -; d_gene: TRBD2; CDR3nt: TGTGCCAGCAGAAAGCCGCCGGGGGGAGAGACCCAGTACTTC; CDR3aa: CASRKPPGGETQYF
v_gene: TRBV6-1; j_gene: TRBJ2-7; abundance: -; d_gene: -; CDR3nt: TGTGCCAGCAGTGAAGGGACTTCCTACGAGCAGTACTTC; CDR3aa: CASSEGTSYEQYF
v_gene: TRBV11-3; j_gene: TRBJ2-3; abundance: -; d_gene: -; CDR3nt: TGTGCCAGCGGACCGACGGGGGCAGATACGCAGTATTTT; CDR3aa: CASGPTGADTQYF
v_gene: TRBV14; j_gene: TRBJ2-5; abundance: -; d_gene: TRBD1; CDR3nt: TGTGCCAGCAGCCGGGGGGTCGGGACAGGCGAGACCCAGTACTTC; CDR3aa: CASSRGVGTGETQYF
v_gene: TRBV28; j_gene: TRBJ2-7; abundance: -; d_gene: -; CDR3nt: TGTGCCAGCAGTCTAACCTACGAGCAGTACTTC; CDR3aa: CASSLTYEQYF
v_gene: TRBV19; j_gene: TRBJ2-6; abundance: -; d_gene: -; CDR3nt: TGTGCCAGTAGTCCTCGGGGGAACCCCTCTGGGGCCAACGTCCTGACTTTC; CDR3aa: CASSPRGNPSGANVLTF
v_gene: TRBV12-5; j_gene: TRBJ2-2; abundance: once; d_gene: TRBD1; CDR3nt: TGTGCTAGTGAGGGGGCCGGCACCGGGGAGCTGTTTTTT; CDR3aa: CASEGAGTGELFF
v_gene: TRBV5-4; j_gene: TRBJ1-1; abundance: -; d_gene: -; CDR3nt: TGTGCCAGCAGGCTACAGGGTAACCCTGAAGCTTTCTTT; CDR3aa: CASRLQGNPEAFF
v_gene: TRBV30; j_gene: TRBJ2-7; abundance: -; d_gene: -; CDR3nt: TGTGCCGGCGGGACCACCGACGAGCAGTACTTC; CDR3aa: CAGGTTDEQYF
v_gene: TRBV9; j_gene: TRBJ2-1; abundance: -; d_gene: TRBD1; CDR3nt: TGTGCCAGTGGACAGGGAATCTACAATGAGCAGTTCTTC; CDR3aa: CASGQGIYNEQFF
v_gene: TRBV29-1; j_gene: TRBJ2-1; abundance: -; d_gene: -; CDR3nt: TGCAGCGCCAGGGGACCGGACACCTACAATGAGCAGTTCTTC; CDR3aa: CSARGPDTYNEQFF
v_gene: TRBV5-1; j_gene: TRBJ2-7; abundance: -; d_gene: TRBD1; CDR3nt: TGCGCCAGCAGCTCCGGTAACTTTGACAGGGCACAGGACGAGCAGTACTTC; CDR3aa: CASSSGNFDRAQDEQYF
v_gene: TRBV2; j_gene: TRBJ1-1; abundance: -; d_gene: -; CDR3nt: TGTGCCAGCAGTGTGGTTCAGCGTAACACTGAAGCTTTCTTT; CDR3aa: CASSVVQRNTEAFF
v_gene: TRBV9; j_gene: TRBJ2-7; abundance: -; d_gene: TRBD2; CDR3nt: TGTGCCAGCAGCGCGGGGGGTAAGCGCTACGAGCAGTACTTC; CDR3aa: CASSAGGKRYEQYF
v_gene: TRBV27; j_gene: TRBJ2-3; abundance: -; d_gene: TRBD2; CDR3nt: TGTGCCAGCAGTTTATTACTAGCGGGGCCCACAGATACGCAGTATTTT; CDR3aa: CASSLLLAGPTDTQYF
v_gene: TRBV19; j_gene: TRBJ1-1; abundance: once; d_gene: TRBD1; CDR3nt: TGTGCCAGTAGTCCCGGTGTTTATGGACAGGGCTTTTGGTCCACTGAAGCTTTCTTT; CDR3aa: CASSPGVYGQGFWSTEAFF
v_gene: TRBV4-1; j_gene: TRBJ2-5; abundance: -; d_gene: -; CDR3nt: TGCGCCAGCAGCCAACCCGGGACAAAGTACCAAGAGACCCAGTACTTC; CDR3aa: CASSQPGTKYQETQYF
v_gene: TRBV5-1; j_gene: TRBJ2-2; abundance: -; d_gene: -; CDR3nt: TGCGCCAGCAGCTTGGTGGGGGGTTCGAACACCGGGGAGCTGTTTTTT; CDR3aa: CASSLVGGSNTGELFF
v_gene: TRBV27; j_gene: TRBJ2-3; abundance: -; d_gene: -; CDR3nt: TGTGCCAGCAGCAGCCCAAACCGGGAGCTGGCAGATACGCAGTATTTT; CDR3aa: CASSSPNRELADTQYF
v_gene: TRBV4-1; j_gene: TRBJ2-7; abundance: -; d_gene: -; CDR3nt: TGCGCCAGCAGCCAAGTTCAGGCTGAGAGCTCCTACGAGCAGTACTTC; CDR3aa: CASSQVQAESSYEQYF
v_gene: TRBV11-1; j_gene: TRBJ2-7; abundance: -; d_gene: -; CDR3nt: TGTGCCAGCAGCTTAACCGGTTACGAGCAGTACTTC; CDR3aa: CASSLTGYEQYF
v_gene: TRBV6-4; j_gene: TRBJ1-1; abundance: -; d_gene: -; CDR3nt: TGTGCCAGCAGTGTTGAGGGCGCGGGGGACACTGAAGCTTTCTTT; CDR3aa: CASSVEGAGDTEAFF
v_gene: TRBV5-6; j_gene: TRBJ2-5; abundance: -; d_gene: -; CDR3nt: TGTGATCGGGGTTGCGGAGAGACCCAGTACTTC; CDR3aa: CDRGCGETQYF
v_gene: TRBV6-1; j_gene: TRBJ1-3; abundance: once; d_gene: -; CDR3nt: TGTGCCGCAGACAGGCGTTCTGGAAACACCATATATTTT; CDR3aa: CAADRRSGNTIYF
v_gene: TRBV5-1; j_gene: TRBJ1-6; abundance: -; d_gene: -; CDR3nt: TGCGCCAGCAGCGCCCAATCTATGAATTCACCCCTCCACTTT; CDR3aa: CASSAQSMNSPLHF
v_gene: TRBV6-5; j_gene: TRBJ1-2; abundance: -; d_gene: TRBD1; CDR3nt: TGTGCCAGCAGCCGGGACAGGCTGTTGTATGGCTACACCTTC; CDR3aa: CASSRDRLLYGYTF
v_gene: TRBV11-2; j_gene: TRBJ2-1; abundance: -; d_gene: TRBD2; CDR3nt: TGTGCCAGCAGAGTAAGAGCGGGAGGGCCCCCCGATGAGCAGTTCTTC; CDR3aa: CASRVRAGGPPDEQFF
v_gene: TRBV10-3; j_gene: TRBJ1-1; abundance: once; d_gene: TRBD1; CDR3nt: TGTGCCATCAGTGTACCCGACAGGGGTCGCACTGAAGCTTTCTTT; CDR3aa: CAISVPDRGRTEAFF
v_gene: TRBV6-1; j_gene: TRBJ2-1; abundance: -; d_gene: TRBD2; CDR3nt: TGTGCCAGCAGTGAAGCGGGACTAGCGGGGTTTCTTGATGAGCAGTTCTTC; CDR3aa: CASSEAGLAGFLDEQFF
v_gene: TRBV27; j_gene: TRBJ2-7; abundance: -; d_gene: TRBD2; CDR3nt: TGTGCCAGCATGAGGACTAGCGGGAAGGGGCACGAGCAGTACTTC; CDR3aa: CASMRTSGKGHEQYF
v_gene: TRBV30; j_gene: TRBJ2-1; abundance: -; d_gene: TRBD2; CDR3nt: TGTGCCTGGGGACCTAAAGCGGGGGGGCCGGGCAATGAGCAGTTCTTC; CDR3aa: CAWGPKAGGPGNEQFF
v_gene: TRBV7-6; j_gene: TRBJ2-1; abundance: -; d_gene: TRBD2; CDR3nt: TGTGCCAGCAGCTTAGCGCCTAGCGGGAATGGCAATGAGCAGTTCTTC; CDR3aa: CASSLAPSGNGNEQFF
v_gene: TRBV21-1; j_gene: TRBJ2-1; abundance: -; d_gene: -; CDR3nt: TGTGCCAGCAGCAAAAACCCGCAGGGGGCCTACAATGAGCAGTTCTTC; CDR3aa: CASSKNPQGAYNEQFF
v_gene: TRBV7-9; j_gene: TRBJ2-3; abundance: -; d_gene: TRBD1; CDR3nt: TGTGCCACCAGGGGACAGATTAAAAGAACAGATACGCAGTATTTT; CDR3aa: CATRGQIKRTDTQYF
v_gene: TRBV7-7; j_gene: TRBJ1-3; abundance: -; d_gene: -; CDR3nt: TGTGCTAGCAGCCGAGACACCATATATTTT; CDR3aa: CASSRDTIYF
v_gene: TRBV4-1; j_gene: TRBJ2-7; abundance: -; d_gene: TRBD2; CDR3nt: TGCGCCAGCAGCCAACCGAGGGAGCGGGGGAACGAGCAGTACTTC; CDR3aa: CASSQPRERGNEQYF
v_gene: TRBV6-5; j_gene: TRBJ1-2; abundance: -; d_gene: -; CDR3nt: TGTGCCAGCAGTAGAGACAGAGCTATTGTAACCTTC; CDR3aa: CASSRDRAIVTF
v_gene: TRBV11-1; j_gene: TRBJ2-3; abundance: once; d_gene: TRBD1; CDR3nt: TGTGCCAGCAGCTTATGGGACAGGTTCAGCACAGATACGCAGTATTTT; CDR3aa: CASSLWDRFSTDTQYF
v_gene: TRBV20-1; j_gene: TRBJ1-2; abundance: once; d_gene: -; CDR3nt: TGCAGTGCTCCGGTGGGCGGCTACACCTTC; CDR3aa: CSAPVGGYTF
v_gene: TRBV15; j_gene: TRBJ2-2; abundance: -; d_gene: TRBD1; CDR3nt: TGTGCCACCATGCATACAGGGGCCTCGAACACCGGGGAGCTGTTTTTT; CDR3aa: CATMHTGASNTGELFF
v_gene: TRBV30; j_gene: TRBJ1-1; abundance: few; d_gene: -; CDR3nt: TGTGCCTGGAGGAGTCAGGTGATTGACACTGAAGCTTTCTTT; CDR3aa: CAWRSQVIDTEAFF
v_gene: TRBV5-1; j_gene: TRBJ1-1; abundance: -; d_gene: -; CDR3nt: TGCGCCAGCAGCTTGGACAGCAACACTGAAGCTTTCTTT; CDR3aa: CASSLDSNTEAFF
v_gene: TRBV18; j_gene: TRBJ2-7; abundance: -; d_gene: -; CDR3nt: TGTGCCAGCTCACCACGGAGGCCCCCCTACGAGCAGTACTTC; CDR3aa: CASSPRRPPYEQYF